Listed below are T cell receptor beta chains from one sample, sequenced in a study of cytomegalovirus exposure and HLA in healthy donors. The protocol was immunoSEQ multiplex PCR, while the TCRdb copy is restricted to in-frame clones and leaves out a portion. The sample consists of roughly 100,000 clones, about 83% of them appearing once. The specimen sequenced was PBMCs. These receptors originate from a young man in good health and CMV-seronegative. Both conserved end residues are part of each CDR3. A D gene is named only where the DNA matches it firmly. Rows may omit the clone size; those that give it use once, few, many or a size class.

J gene | clone size | V gene | D gene | CDR3 DNA | CDR3 protein
TRBJ2-7 | NA | TRBV28 | TRBD1 | TGTGCCAGCAGTGCGGGACAGGGTTCTGCCGAGCAGTACTTC | CASSAGQGSAEQYF
TRBJ1-1 | NA | TRBV10-2 | TRBD1 | TGCGCCAGCAGTGAGTCGACAGGGGGATCCGAAGCTTTCTTT | CASSESTGGSEAFF
TRBJ2-7 | NA | TRBV11-2 | TRBD1 | TGTGCCAGCAGCCGGGAAAGACAGGGGTCGGGATGGGAGCAGTACTTC | CASSRERQGSGWEQYF
TRBJ2-7 | NA | TRBV6-5 | NA | TGTGCCAGCAGTTACGGCGGGGCGAGCTCCTACGAGCAGTACTTC | CASSYGGASSYEQYF
TRBJ1-1 | NA | TRBV5-6 | NA | TGTGCCAGCAGCCACGGCCCTTTGGGGCCTGAAGCTTTCTTT | CASSHGPLGPEAFF
TRBJ2-4 | NA | TRBV28 | NA | TGTGCCAGCAGCCACCTCCGGGCCCCAGACAGCGACATTCAGTACTTC | CASSHLRAPDSDIQYF
TRBJ2-1 | NA | TRBV15 | TRBD2 | TGTGCCACCAGCAGAGGACTAGCAGGATCCTACAATGAGCAGTTCTTC | CATSRGLAGSYNEQFF
TRBJ2-2 | NA | TRBV19 | TRBD2 | TGTGCCAGTAGACCACTAGCGGGAGGAGAGACCGGGGAGCTGTTTTTT | CASRPLAGGETGELFF
TRBJ1-1 | NA | TRBV27 | NA | TGTGCCAGCAGTTTCGACAGGATGAACACTGAAGCTTTCTTT | CASSFDRMNTEAFF
TRBJ2-5 | NA | TRBV6-5 | NA | TGTGCCAGCAGTTGCGGAGAGACCCAGTACTTC | CASSCGETQYF
TRBJ1-2 | NA | TRBV28 | NA | TGTGCCAGCAGTTTATCAGGGGCATCTGGGGGCTACACCTTC | CASSLSGASGGYTF
TRBJ2-3 | NA | TRBV9 | TRBD1 | TGTGCCAGCACCACGACAGGGGGCACAGATACGCAGTATTTT | CASTTTGGTDTQYF
TRBJ2-7 | once | TRBV7-8 | TRBD2 | TGTGCCAGCAGCCGGATAGCGGGAGAATTCGCCGAGCAGTACTTC | CASSRIAGEFAEQYF
TRBJ1-2 | NA | TRBV27 | NA | TGTGCCAGCAGTGTTGGGACGGGACTCCTTGGGCAGGGCTACACCTTC | CASSVGTGLLGQGYTF
TRBJ1-2 | NA | TRBV6-5 | NA | TGTGCCAGCAGTTCGCAGGGATCCAATTATGGCTACACCTTC | CASSSQGSNYGYTF
TRBJ1-1 | NA | TRBV29-1 | NA | TGCAGCGTTGAAGCAAAGAACACTGAAGCTTTCTTT | CSVEAKNTEAFF
TRBJ2-3 | once | TRBV7-9 | TRBD2 | TGTGCCAGCAGCTTAGGAGGGGCGGGAGTTCACACAGATACGCAGTATTTT | CASSLGGAGVHTDTQYF
TRBJ2-1 | NA | TRBV21-1 | NA | TGTGCCAGCAGCAACGGGACAGGGGCGATTGAGCAGTTCTTC | CASSNGTGAIEQFF
TRBJ1-1 | NA | TRBV7-9 | NA | TGTGCCAGCAGCTTACCTAGGAACACTGAAGCTTTCTTT | CASSLPRNTEAFF
TRBJ1-1 | NA | TRBV5-4 | NA | TGTGCCAGCGGGGCAGCGAACACTGAAGCTTTCTTT | CASGAANTEAFF
TRBJ2-6 | NA | TRBV5-8 | TRBD1 | TGTGCCAGCACCCCAAGGACAGGATCCAACGTCCTGACTTTC | CASTPRTGSNVLTF
TRBJ1-4 | NA | TRBV27 | TRBD1 | TGTGCCAGCAGTTTGCGGACAGGGAGAGAAAAACTGTTTTTT | CASSLRTGREKLFF
TRBJ2-1 | NA | TRBV18 | NA | TGTGCCAGCTCACCACCTAAAACCGGGGAGCACAATGAGCAGTTCTTC | CASSPPKTGEHNEQFF
TRBJ1-5 | NA | TRBV28 | TRBD1 | TGTGCCAGCAGTCGGACAGGGAAAAATCAGCCCCAGCATTTT | CASSRTGKNQPQHF
TRBJ2-5 | once | TRBV10-3 | TRBD1 | TGTGCCATCAGGCCGACAGGGGGGGCGGAGACCCAGTACTTC | CAIRPTGGAETQYF
TRBJ1-1 | NA | TRBV7-8 | NA | TGTGCCAGCAGCATCCTGACTCAGGGTAAAGCTTTCTTT | CASSILTQGKAFF
TRBJ1-5 | few | TRBV19 | NA | TGTGCCAGTAGTACCTCCAGTCTGCCCCAGCATTTT | CASSTSSLPQHF
TRBJ2-5 | NA | TRBV7-2 | TRBD2 | TGTGCCAGCAGCTTAGGACTAGCGGAACAAGAGACCCAGTACTTC | CASSLGLAEQETQYF
TRBJ1-1 | NA | TRBV19 | TRBD1 | TGTGCCAGTGGGGGGGACAGGACTTTCGGGAACACTGAAGCTTTCTTT | CASGGDRTFGNTEAFF
TRBJ2-3 | few | TRBV6-4 | TRBD2 | TGTGCCAGCAGCTTAGCGGGAGGCACAGATACGCAGTATTTT | CASSLAGGTDTQYF
TRBJ1-2 | NA | TRBV29-1 | NA | TGCAGCGTCCTTCGCGGGGGGAGATATGGCTACACCTTC | CSVLRGGRYGYTF
TRBJ2-3 | NA | TRBV7-8 | TRBD2 | TGTGCCAGCAGCCGCGGGGGGAGCACAGATACGCAGTATTTT | CASSRGGSTDTQYF
TRBJ2-7 | few | TRBV6-6 | NA | TGTGCCAGCAGTGTGGGCCTACGCTCCTACGAGCAGTACTTC | CASSVGLRSYEQYF
TRBJ2-2 | NA | TRBV9 | NA | TGTGCCAGCACGGGGAGTAAGCGGCTAGCAGACACCGGGGAGCTGTTTTTT | CASTGSKRLADTGELFF
TRBJ1-1 | NA | TRBV6-1 | TRBD1 | TGTGCCAGCAGTTCGGGACAGCCAGTGAACACTGAAGCTTTCTTT | CASSSGQPVNTEAFF
TRBJ2-2 | NA | TRBV6-6 | NA | TGTGCCAGCAGTTACCAGGGGAACACCGGGGAGCTGTTTTTT | CASSYQGNTGELFF
TRBJ2-3 | NA | TRBV7-9 | NA | TGTGCCAGCAGCTACTCCGGGAAGCTTTACACAGATACGCAGTATTTT | CASSYSGKLYTDTQYF
TRBJ1-2 | NA | TRBV5-8 | TRBD1 | TGTGCCAGCAGCGCCACCGGGACAGCTAGACTAACTTATGGCTACACCTTC | CASSATGTARLTYGYTF
TRBJ2-7 | NA | TRBV28 | NA | TGTGCCAGCAGTACCCCTCGCGGGACGAGCTCCTACGAGCAGTACTTC | CASSTPRGTSSYEQYF
TRBJ1-5 | NA | TRBV19 | TRBD1 | TGTGCCAGTAGTATGACAGGGGGTAGCAATCAGCCCCAGCATTTT | CASSMTGGSNQPQHF
TRBJ2-6 | NA | TRBV7-2 | NA | TGCGCCAGCAGCCAAGATGAAGGGAGTGGGGCCAACGTCCTGACTTTC | CASSQDEGSGANVLTF
TRBJ2-7 | NA | TRBV19 | NA | TGTGCCAGTAGTAGGCAGGGGACCTCCGAGCAGTACTTC | CASSRQGTSEQYF